Reported below is one T cell receptor (beta chain). The assay was carried out at the deep level. Each cell subset's genomic DNA was divided evenly among several immunoSEQ plates. Only in-frame clones appear in the TCRdb table, and some are missing; sequencing was by immunoSEQ multiplex PCR. Altogether about 2.1 million clones are present, roughly 95% being singletons, with the ten largest covering around 1.8%. The source of the sample is a study of shared clonotypes between healthy human individuals. Study overall: Aged 18 to 49, the donors were a couple of women and a few men.

Terminally differentiated effector memory CD45RA+ cells were left out of the naive CD8 fraction, which was CD45RO-negative and positively selected for CCR7. Trimming at V came to 5 bases and at J to 4 bases, leaving 13 bases not matched to a gene. Germline V CDR1 and CDR2: LNHDA, SQIVND (reference sequence). This CDR3 is 17 amino acids long. The chain combines TRBV19 with TRBJ1-1, with TRBD1 matching 10 bases. The sequence was collected from a man aged 18 to 35 in good health. Some clones in this sample may be carry-over from other donors' samples. Sequencing was carried out using naive CD8+ T cells from PBMCs. The CDR3 coding sequence is TGTGCCAGTAGTCCAGAACGGGACAGGGGATCGGGCACTGAAGCTTTCTTT. It translates to CASSPERDRGSGTEAFF.